What follows are 17 T cell receptor beta chains derived from one specimen sequenced in a study of Ad26.COV2.S vaccination and SARS-CoV-2 variants. Data came from immunoSEQ multiplex PCR; TCRdb stores just in-frame clones and leaves some out. Of about 350,000 clones listed, 80% to 90% are singletons. Treatment noted: roughly 18 received Ad26.COV2.S at low or high dose, single or two shots; about five received placebo; per-sample allocation not given. Sampling was performed 63 days after the first vaccine or placebo injection. Sequences were derived from peripheral blood, sampled in a trial of Ad26.COV2.S vaccine versus placebo. The source of these receptors is a person aged 18-60 years who received the Ad26.COV2.S COVID-19 vaccine or a placebo.

This clone was observed a handful of times. V gene TRBV6-5 combines with J gene TRBJ2-1; D is tentatively TRBD1 or TRBD2 (5 bases each). The CDR3 loop spans 12 amino acids. Germline V gives CDR1 MNHEY, CDR2 SVGAGI. Trimming pared 6 bases from V and 15 bases from J, leaving 18 bases between. The CDR3 protein is CASRARSGPRFF. In nucleotides, the CDR3 is TGTGCCAGCAGAGCCCGGTCGGGGCCCCGGTTCTTC.

The chain carries TRBV9 and TRBJ2-3; D might be TRBD1 (5 bases). CDR3 length: 14 residues. V dropped 2 bases and J dropped 2 bases, with 9 bases sitting between them. Germline CDR1 reads SGDLS; CDR2 reads YYNGEE. The CDR3, as DNA: TGTGCCAGCAGCGTCCAGGACATCACAGATACGCAGTATTTT. It codes for CASSVQDITDTQYF.

The chain joins TRBV5-1 to TRBJ2-1; 9 bases are shared with TRBD2. The germline gives CDR1 SGHRS, CDR2 YFSETQ. Germline trimming cut 3 bases from V and 6 bases from J; bases unmatched to any gene: 4. The CDR3 runs 14 residues. The CDR3 DNA reads TGCGCCAGCAGCTCGGGACTAGCACTCAATGAGCAGTTCTTC. Its translation is CASSSGLALNEQFF.

The V call is TRBV4-2, the J call TRBJ2-2, with 8 positions matching TRBD1. The CDR3 has 16 amino acids. The junction had 2 bases not matched to a gene; V was cut back by 0 bases and J by 2 bases. CDR1 is LGHNA, CDR2 YNFKEQ, per germline. The CDR3 region is CASSQEQGANTGELFF. The CDR3 bases are TGTGCCAGCAGCCAAGAGCAGGGGGCCAACACCGGGGAGCTGTTTTTT.

V is TRBV5-1 and J is TRBJ2-1; 10 bases map to TRBD2. Unmatched junction bases numbered 8, after V lost 1 base and J lost 7 bases. Germline V lookup: CDR1 SGHRS, CDR2 YFSETQ. This CDR3 contains 16 residues. The DNA of the CDR3 is TGCGCCAGCAGCTTGACGCTAGCGGGAGAGGGGAATGAGCAGTTCTTC. It encodes CASSLTLAGEGNEQFF.

This rearrangement joins TRBV19 to TRBJ2-1, with D unresolved. There are 15 residues in the CDR3. V lost 3 bases and J lost 7, with 16 bases in between. Germline CDR1 is LNHDA and CDR2 is SQIVND (reference sequence). CDR3 nucleotides: TGTGCCAGTAGTATCAGAGGTGGTTGGGGTAATGAGCAGTTCTTC. The encoded protein is CASSIRGGWGNEQFF.

The rearrangement uses TRBV9 and TRBJ1-1; D not certain. The V end lost 4 bases, the J end lost 0 bases, and 22 bases lay between the germline ends. The CDR3 spans 18 residues. Germline values: CDR1 SGDLS, CDR2 YYNGEE. The CDR3 DNA reads TGTGCCAGCAGCCCGAAACTTGGTACAGTATTAATGAACACTGAAGCTTTCTTT. This sequence encodes CASSPKLGTVLMNTEAFF.

This clone showed up just once. The V and J genes are TRBV25-1 and TRBJ2-1, with 11 bases lining up with TRBD1. The CDR3 is made up of 14 amino acids. V lost 6 bases to trimming and J lost 3 bases; unmatched junction nucleotides: 1. In germline, CDR1 is MGHDK, CDR2 SYGVNS. The CDR3 region has the DNA TGTGCCAGCAGGGGACAGGGGGGCTACAATGAGCAGTTCTTC. It encodes CASRGQGGYNEQFF.

V gene TRBV27 combines with J gene TRBJ1-3; 7 positions agree with TRBD1. V was clipped by 6 bases and J by 9 bases; unmatched bases: 14. CDR1 and CDR2 (germline): MNHEY, SMNVEV (reference sequence). The CDR3 runs 15 residues. The CDR3 loop reads CASSRDRASVSTIYF. CDR3 sequence (DNA): TGTGCCAGCAGCCGGGACAGAGCATCTGTTAGCACCATATATTTT.

This chain connects TRBV28 to TRBJ2-7, with D tentatively TRBD1 (5 bases). Germline V CDR1 and CDR2: MDHEN, SYDVKM. This CDR3 comprises 12 residues. V shed 7 bases and J shed 3 bases, with 10 bases lying between them. CDR3 in DNA: TGTGCCAGCAAAGGACACCTCTACGAGCAGTACTTC. Amino acids: CASKGHLYEQYF.

The chain combines TRBV18 with TRBJ1-2, with D uncertain. With 3 bases removed from V and 6 bases from J, the gap between germline ends came to 14 bases. The CDR3 runs 14 residues. CDR1 is KGHSH, CDR2 LQKENI, per germline. The CDR3: CASSPGRRADGYTF. The CDR3 nucleotides are TGTGCCAGCTCACCCGGCCGAAGGGCTGATGGCTACACCTTC.

This clone was observed once. The chain joins TRBV2 to TRBJ1-6; 10 positions match TRBD1. The CDR3 consists of 15 residues. With 6 bases clipped from V and 10 bases from J, the junction kept 9 bases outside the gene matches. CDR1 and CDR2 (germline): SNHLY, FYNNEI. CDR3 DNA sequence: TGTGCCAGCAGCGCTGCGGGACAGGGGCTATCACCCCTCCACTTT. This gives the protein CASSAAGQGLSPLHF.

The chain uses TRBV27 and TRBJ1-4, with D uncertain. CDR1 MNHEY and CDR2 SMNVEV come from the germline V gene (reference sequence). The germline V and J ends were trimmed by 3 bases and 7 bases, with 12 bases remaining between them. The CDR3 is 14 amino acids. The CDR3 DNA follows: TGTGCCAGCAGTTTTATGGCGTTTCCTGAAAAACTGTTTTTT. Translated, it gives CASSFMAFPEKLFF.

The CDR3 bases are TGCGCCAGCAGCTCAATGACAGGGGGTAGAGATGAGACCCAGTACTTC. This encodes CASSSMTGGRDETQYF. The chain is built from TRBV4-1 and TRBJ2-5; the match to TRBD1 covers 9 bases. The V segment lost 5 bases and the J segment 5 bases; nucleotides outside the gene matches: 12. The CDR3 runs 16 residues. CDR1 is MGHRA and CDR2 is YSYEKL in the germline V gene.

This chain joins TRBV28 and TRBJ1-1, with a tentative D call TRBD1 (5 bases). This CDR3 is built from 14 residues. Germline V CDR1 and CDR2: MDHEN, SYDVKM. Trimming shortened V by 6 bases and J by 5 bases, and 16 bases separated the two germline ends. The CDR3 spells CASSIPDSGTEAFF. The CDR3 region has the DNA TGTGCCAGCAGCATACCAGACAGTGGGACTGAAGCTTTCTTT.

The chain recombines TRBV21-1 with TRBJ2-7; the table assigns TRBD1, which was not confirmed against the DNA. TRBV21-1 corresponds to a pseudogene. CDR3 length equals 16 residues. The CDR3 sequence: CASSKVACPISYEQYF. CDR3 DNA sequence: TGTGCCAGCAGCAAAGTGGCCTGCCCCATTTCCTACGAGCAGTACTTC.

The J gene is TRBJ2-1, the V gene TRBV5-8; 8 bases line up with TRBD2. Germline V gene lookup returns CDR1 SGHTS and CDR2 YDEGEE. This CDR3 spans 18 amino acids. J gave up 3 bases and V 4 bases, and 15 bases lay outside the gene matches. The CDR3 loop reads CASSVTQVAGGLYNEQFF. The CDR3 coding sequence is TGTGCCAGCAGCGTGACTCAAGTTGCGGGAGGTCTCTACAATGAGCAGTTCTTC.